This TCR beta chain was obtained from a study of blood T cell repertoires in COVID-19. Original processing methods: Reference gene primer amplification gave estimated nucleated cell counts. Data came from immunoSEQ multiplex PCR; TCRdb stores just in-frame clones and leaves some out. V, J and clone size were drawn from that table, and D and trimming were deduced from the DNA. Altogether almost 50,000 clones are present, 90% being singletons, with the ten largest covering around 3.6%. This CDR3 contains 15 residues. Germline V gene lookup returns CDR1 SGHDN and CDR2 FVKESK. The germline V and J ends were trimmed by 0 bases and 5 bases, with 10 bases remaining between them.

The sample comprised peripheral blood. This rearrangement joins TRBV14 to TRBJ2-2; the D gene is possibly TRBD1 (5 bases). The clonotype was recovered from a human donor in a cohort sampled during active COVID-19. Written as DNA, the CDR3 is TGTGCCAGCAGCCAAGATAGGGGAAGAACCGGGGAGCTGTTTTTT. This sequence encodes CASSQDRGRTGELFF.